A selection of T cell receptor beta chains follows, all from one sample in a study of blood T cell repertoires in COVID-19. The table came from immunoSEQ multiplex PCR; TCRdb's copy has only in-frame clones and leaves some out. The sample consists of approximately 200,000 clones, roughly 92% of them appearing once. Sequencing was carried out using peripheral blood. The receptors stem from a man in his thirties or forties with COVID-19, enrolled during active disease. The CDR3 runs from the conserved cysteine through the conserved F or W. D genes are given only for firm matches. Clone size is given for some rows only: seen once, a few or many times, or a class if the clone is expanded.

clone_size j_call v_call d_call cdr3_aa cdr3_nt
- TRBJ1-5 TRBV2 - CASSVSPAGHQPQHF TGTGCCAGCAGTGTTTCCCCGGCAGGGCACCAGCCCCAGCATTTT
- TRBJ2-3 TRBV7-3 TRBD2 CASSFTSGGTDTQYF TGTGCCAGCAGCTTCACTAGCGGGGGCACAGATACGCAGTATTTT
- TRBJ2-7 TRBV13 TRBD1 CASSTRDSPYEQYF TGTGCCAGCAGCACGAGGGACAGCCCCTACGAGCAGTACTTC
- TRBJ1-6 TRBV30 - CAWSVQGNPYNSPLHF TGTGCCTGGAGTGTTCAGGGGAACCCCTATAATTCACCCCTCCACTTT
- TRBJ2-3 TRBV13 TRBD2 CASTTAWLAGSTDTQYF TGTGCCAGCACCACAGCCTGGCTAGCGGGGTCCACAGATACGCAGTATTTT
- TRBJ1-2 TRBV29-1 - CSLRQVDGYTF TGCAGCCTTCGACAGGTGGATGGCTACACCTTC
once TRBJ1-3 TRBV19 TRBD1 CASRTGAAGNTIYF TGTGCCAGTAGGACAGGGGCAGCTGGAAACACCATATATTTT
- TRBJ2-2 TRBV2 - CASSVGVTGELFF TGTGCCAGCAGTGTAGGGGTTACCGGGGAGCTGTTTTTT
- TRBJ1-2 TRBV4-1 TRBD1 CASSQGGQGTPRDTF TGCGCCAGCAGCCAAGGTGGACAGGGCACCCCGAGGGACACCTTC
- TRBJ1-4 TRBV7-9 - CASSLTETPREKLFF TGTGCCAGCAGCCTCACCGAAACGCCGCGAGAAAAACTGTTTTTT
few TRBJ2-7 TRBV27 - CASRPMGLYYEQYF TGTGCCAGCAGACCCATGGGACTGTACTACGAGCAGTACTTC
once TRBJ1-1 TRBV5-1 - CASSLASMNTEAFF TGCGCCAGCAGCTTGGCTAGCATGAACACTGAAGCTTTCTTT
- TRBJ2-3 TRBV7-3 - CASSYTGSGTDTQYF TGTGCCAGCAGCTACACAGGGTCCGGCACAGATACGCAGTATTTT
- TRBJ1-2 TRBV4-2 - CASSQDLPGQYYGYTF TGTGCCAGCAGCCAAGATCTTCCAGGGCAGTACTATGGCTACACCTTC
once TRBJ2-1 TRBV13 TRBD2 CASSPRRAGEYNEQFF TGTGCCAGCAGTCCTCGTAGGGCGGGGGAATACAATGAGCAGTTCTTC
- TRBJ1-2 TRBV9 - CASSVVGTGVAYTF TGTGCCAGCAGCGTAGTTGGGACTGGGGTCGCCTACACCTTC
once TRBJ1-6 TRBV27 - CASSLEPLNSPLHF TGTGCCAGCAGTTTGGAGCCGCTCAATTCACCCCTCCACTTT
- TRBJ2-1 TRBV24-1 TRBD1 CATSDSGTGRENEQFF TGTGCCACCAGTGATTCCGGGACAGGGAGGGAGAATGAGCAGTTCTTC
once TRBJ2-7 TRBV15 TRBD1 CATSRAKGGGDRGYEQYF TGTGCCACCAGCAGAGCAAAGGGTGGCGGGGACAGGGGCTACGAGCAGTACTTC
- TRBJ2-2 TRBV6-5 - CASPPTGNTGELFF TGTGCCAGTCCCCCGACAGGGAACACCGGGGAGCTGTTTTTT
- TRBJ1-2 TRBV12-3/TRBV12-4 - CASSFPSNYGYTF TGTGCCAGCAGTTTTCCATCTAACTATGGCTACACCTTC
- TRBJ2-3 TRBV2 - CASREPGTDTQYF TGTGCCAGCAGAGAACCAGGTACAGATACGCAGTATTTT
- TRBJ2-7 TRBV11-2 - CASSFPVSVLSSYEQYF TGTGCCAGCAGCTTTCCGGTCTCGGTTCTGAGCTCCTACGAGCAGTACTTC
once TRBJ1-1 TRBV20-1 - CSARGNGGDFF TGCAGTGCTAGAGGAAACGGGGGGGACTTCTTT
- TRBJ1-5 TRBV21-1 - CASSKVGQRGRQPQHF TGTGCCAGCAGCAAAGTAGGGCAAAGGGGGCGGCAGCCCCAGCATTTT
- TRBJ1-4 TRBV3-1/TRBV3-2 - CASSQDMAGTNEKLFF TGTGCCAGCAGCCAAGATATGGCAGGGACTAATGAAAAACTGTTTTTT
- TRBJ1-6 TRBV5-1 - CASSLQGSSYNSPLHF TGCGCCAGCAGCTTGCAGGGAAGCTCCTATAATTCACCCCTCCACTTT
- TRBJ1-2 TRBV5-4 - CASSSPGRLNYGYTF TGTGCCAGCAGCTCCCCAGGGAGGCTCAACTATGGCTACACCTTC
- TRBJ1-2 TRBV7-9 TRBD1 CASSLSTGEAYYGYTF TGTGCCAGCAGCTTATCGACAGGGGAGGCTTACTATGGCTACACCTTC
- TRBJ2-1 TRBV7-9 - CASSLIANEQFF TGTGCCAGCAGCTTAATCGCGAATGAGCAGTTCTTC
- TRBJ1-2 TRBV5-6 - CASSLYVTANNYGYTF TGTGCCAGCAGCTTGTACGTGACAGCAAATAACTATGGCTACACCTTC